The 17 T cell receptor beta chains listed next were all sequenced from one sample in a study of cytomegalovirus exposure and HLA in healthy donors (dated by TCRdb to about 2017). Library generation was performed with the immunoSEQ multiplex PCR assay. A mixture of 60 forward primers for TCR Vbeta segments and 13 reverse primers for TCR Jbeta segments was used in the multiplex PCR. The clones in this table, taken by TCRdb from immuneACCESS, are in-frame only. Not every clone is retained; where verified, under half of the shortfall comes from an unresolved V gene, and the cause of the rest is unknown. The sample records around 63,000 clones, 70% to 85% of which are singletons. The ten largest clones add up to roughly 7.7% of the sample. Source material: PBMCs. The source is a man aged 55 to 70 in good health and CMV-seropositive.

J is TRBJ2-7 and V is TRBV29-1; 8 nucleotides line up with TRBD1. The CDR3 consists of 14 residues. CDR1 is SQVTM and CDR2 is ANQGSEA in the germline V gene. V lost 1 base to trimming and J lost 6 bases; unmatched junction nucleotides: 8. CDR3 DNA sequence: TGCAGCGTTGAAGCGGAGACAGGGGTAGGCGAGCAGTACTTC. This sequence encodes CSVEAETGVGEQYF.

This clone showed up just a few times. The chain uses TRBV7-9 and TRBJ1-2; TRBD1 might be the D (5 bases). Trimming left V 0 bases short and J 2 bases short, with 10 bases between. Germline V lookup: CDR1 SEHNR, CDR2 FQNEAQ (reference sequence). The CDR3 is 15 amino acids. The CDR3 sequence: CASSLATGANYGYTF. CDR3 bases: TGTGCCAGCAGCTTAGCTACAGGAGCCAACTATGGCTACACCTTC.

For this clone: At one of its ends the junction is not consistent with the germline gene, which may arise from a read error. This chain uses TRBV7-9 with TRBJ2-7; 10 bases match TRBD1. The CDR3 length is 14 residues. Germline CDR1 and CDR2: SEHNR and FQNEAQ (reference sequence). CDR3 protein: CSSSLVGQGTEQYF. As DNA, the CDR3 is TGTTCCAGCAGCTTAGTGGGACAGGGGACGGAGCAGTACTTC.

The chain couples TRBV10-2 to TRBJ2-1, with D possibly TRBD1 on 6 matching bases. The CDR3 spans 14 residues. Trimming removed 9 bases at V and 2 bases at J, with 14 bases between. Germline CDR1 reads WSHSY; CDR2 reads SAAADI. The CDR3 bases are TGCGCCAGTACGCCTGACAGGACCTACAATGAGCAGTTCTTC. Residues: CASTPDRTYNEQFF.

In this sample, this clone turned up once. The chain uses TRBV5-1 and TRBJ2-2; 8 positions match TRBD2. V shed 2 bases and J 4 bases; nucleotides not matched to a gene: 4. From germline, CDR1 is SGHRS and CDR2 YFSETQ. The CDR3 runs 15 residues. The CDR3 reads CASSFSGRATGELFF. The CDR3 DNA reads as TGCGCCAGCAGCTTTTCCGGGAGGGCCACCGGGGAGCTGTTTTTT. Supplemented by reference TRBV5-1 and TRBJ2-2, the full variable domain reads KAGVTQTPRYLIKTRGQQVTLSCSPISGHRSVSWYQQTPGQGLQFLFEYFSETQRNKGNFPGRFSGRQFSNSRSEMNVSTLELGDSALYLCASSFSGRATGELFFGEGSRLTVL.

V gene TRBV7-9 combines with J gene TRBJ2-2, with TRBD1 matching over 9 bases. CDR3 length: 15 residues. J gave up 4 bases and V 4 bases, and 4 bases lay outside the gene matches. CDR1 is SEHNR and CDR2 is FQNEAQ in the germline V gene (reference sequence). This CDR3 reads CASSSRTGATGELFF. The DNA of the CDR3 is TGTGCCAGCAGCTCCCGGACAGGGGCCACCGGGGAGCTGTTTTTT.

The J gene is TRBJ2-3, the V gene TRBV19; a possible D gene is TRBD2 (5 bases). The CDR3 runs to 13 residues. Deletions cut 7 bases from V and 4 bases from J, with 12 bases between. CDR1 is LNHDA and CDR2 is SQIVND in the germline V gene (reference sequence). The CDR3 spells CASKAHGADTQYF. CDR3 sequence (DNA): TGTGCCAGTAAGGCACACGGGGCAGATACGCAGTATTTT. Supplemented by reference TRBV19 and TRBJ2-3, the full variable domain reads DGGITQSPKYLFRKEGQNVTLSCEQNLNHDAMYWYRQDPGQGLRLIYYSQIVNDFQKGDIAEGYSVSREKKESFPLTVTSAQKNPTAFYLCASKAHGADTQYFGPGTRLTVL.

The rearrangement links TRBV5-4 to TRBJ1-2, with D tentatively TRBD1 (5 bases). Germline V gene sequence: CDR1 SGHNT, CDR2 YYREEE (reference sequence). This CDR3 has 14 amino acids. V lost 0 bases to trimming and J lost 2 bases, with 8 bases between them. CDR3 loop: CASSLGGGNYGYTF. In nucleotides, the CDR3 is TGTGCCAGCAGCTTGGGGGGCGGAAACTATGGCTACACCTTC.

CDR3 in DNA: TGTGCCAGCAGCTTAGCGGGGGGGCAGGGCTACACCTTC. This translates into CASSLAGGQGYTF. The J gene is TRBJ1-2, the V gene TRBV7-8; D is perhaps TRBD1 (6 bases). The CDR3 consists of 13 residues. Trimming pared 0 bases from V and 8 bases from J, leaving 10 bases between. CDR1 and CDR2 from the germline V gene are SGHVS and FQNEAQ.

The genes are TRBV9 and TRBJ2-7; TRBD1 agrees at 9 bases. V gave up 3 bases and J gave up 7 bases; unmatched junction bases: 2. Germline CDR1 and CDR2: SGDLS and YYNGEE. The CDR3 extends over 12 amino acids. Written as DNA, the CDR3 is TGTGCCAGCAGCGGACAGGGGGAAGAGCAGTACTTC. Residues: CASSGQGEEQYF. Full variable domain (rest looked up from reference TRBV9 and TRBJ2-7): DSGVTQTPKHLITATGQRVTLRCSPRSGDLSVYWYQQSLDQGLQFLIQYYNGEERAKGNILERFSAQQFPDLHSELNLSSLELGDSALYFCASSGQGEEQYFGPGTRLTVT.

This clone was counted a few times. V is TRBV6-5 and J is TRBJ2-2, with TRBD1 as a possible D gene (8 bases). The CDR3 has 16 amino acids. Deletions cut 0 bases from V and 5 bases from J, with 13 bases between. Looked up from germline, CDR1 is MNHEY and CDR2 is SVGAGI. CDR3 region: CASSYSGQGGTGELFF. The CDR3 DNA reads TGTGCCAGCAGTTACTCTGGACAGGGAGGGACCGGGGAGCTGTTTTTT.

This chain links TRBV5-1 with TRBJ2-3, with 14 bases aligning to TRBD2. The CDR3 has 17 residues. Trimming took 0 bases from V and 5 from J; bases not matched to a gene: 5. Germline CDR1 reads SGHRS; CDR2 reads YFSETQ. CDR3 residues: CASSLGLAGGLGDTQYF. The DNA of the CDR3 is TGCGCCAGCAGCTTGGGACTAGCGGGGGGGCTGGGAGATACGCAGTATTTT.

The sample holds a few counts of this clone. This chain joins TRBV29-1 and TRBJ2-1, with D perhaps matching TRBD1 (8 bases). The V and J ends lost 7 bases and 9 bases respectively, with 19 bases between them. CDR1 is SQVTM, CDR2 ANQGSEA, per germline. CDR3 length equals 13 residues. The CDR3 loop is CSAKSDREGEQFF. CDR3 coding DNA: TGCAGCGCCAAATCGGACAGGGAGGGTGAGCAGTTCTTC.

The chain links TRBV18 to TRBJ1-3, with D unclear. CDR3 size: 14 residues. The V end lost 1 base, the J end lost 2 bases, and 6 bases lay between the germline ends. CDR1 and CDR2 from the germline V gene are KGHSH and LQKENI. The CDR3 spells CASSPQGAGNTIYF. CDR3 bases: TGTGCCAGCTCACCACAGGGAGCTGGAAACACCATATATTTT. The whole variable domain, filled in from reference TRBV18 and TRBJ1-3, reads NAGVMQNPRHLVRRRGQEARLRCSPMKGHSHVYWYRQLPEEGLKFMVYLQKENIIDESGMPKERFSAEFPKEGPSILRIQQVVRGDSAAYFCASSPQGAGNTIYFGEGSWLTVV.

The chain uses TRBV5-1 and TRBJ2-4; 7 bases are a match to TRBD1. The CDR3 extends over 15 amino acids. The germline CDR1 and CDR2 sequences are SGHRS and YFSETQ. Trimming removed 4 bases from V and 4 bases from J; junction bases left unmatched: 8. CDR3 loop: CASSEKTGAKNIQYF. The CDR3 nucleotides are TGCGCCAGCAGCGAAAAAACAGGGGCGAAAAACATTCAGTACTTC.

This clone was counted a few times. The V call is TRBV5-1, the J call TRBJ1-1, with TRBD1 matching 11 bases. Germline CDR1 is SGHRS and CDR2 is YFSETQ. This CDR3 is 14 amino acids long. V lost 4 bases and J lost 6; bases outside the gene matches: 5. The CDR3 nucleotides are TGCGCCAGCAGCCGGGACAGGGGGTTCGCTGAAGCTTTCTTT. It is translated as CASSRDRGFAEAFF.

A few counts support this clone. An end of the junction differs from the germline gene, which may be a read error. CDR3 amino acids: CASSFRSASGGYTF. DNA for the CDR3: TGTGCCAGCAGCTTCCGCTCGGCTTCCGGGGGCTACACCTTC. The rearrangement links TRBV5-1 to TRBJ1-2; D gene uncertain. The CDR3 contains 14 residues. CDR1 is SGHRS, CDR2 YFSETQ, per germline.